Sequencing of this TCR beta chain was carried out in a study of human T cells and chemical hapten exposure. For the study at large: Minor volume differences among pooled libraries chiefly drove per-sample TCR yield variation. Study-wide results and caveats: Once DPC sensitization occurred, TCRs above 1 in 1000 frequency showed no change.

The library labeled individual cDNA molecules by adding unique molecular identifiers to them. Per the original data handling: Samples held a median of roughly 100,000 TCRs, range roughly 20,000–700,000. TCRdb re-analysed the RACE reads in MiXCR, keeping a single row per CDR3 protein. The V and J calls reflect TCRdb's pipeline rather than the authors' work. In the table there are roughly 130,000 distinct CDR3 sequences, around 8.2% of which are singletons. The time point here: healthy volunteer bleed at 2 weeks. Whole blood, unfractionated, served as the material for total RNA extraction. The CDR3 is 20 residues long. Germline assignment: CDR1 SNHLY and CDR2 FYNNEI. V lost 8 bases and J lost 0; bases outside the gene matches: 19. This clonotype was seen a handful of times. What it recognizes is unknown.

Material: whole blood. The sequence derives from a male donor in good health. Some clones in this sample may be carry-over from other donors' samples. This chain uses TRBV2 with TRBJ2-3; 11 bases align to TRBD2. DNA for the CDR3: TGTGCCAGCGCCCCAGACTTGGGTAGCGGGGGGGTTACTAGCACAGATACGCAGTATTTT. Translated: CASAPDLGSGGVTSTDTQYF.